The entry that follows covers one T cell receptor beta chain sequence. This entry belongs to a study of blood T cell repertoires in COVID-19. Method: immunoSEQ multiplex PCR; TCRdb's copy keeps in-frame clones and lacks some. Counted here are over 100,000 clones, approximately 87% occurring once; the ten biggest clones make up 18%. V was clipped by 0 bases and J by 5 bases, with 14 bases between them. Germline assignment: CDR1 SGDLS and CDR2 YYNGEE. This CDR3 comprises 15 residues. The genes are TRBV9 and TRBJ1-2, with D unresolved. Sequencing was performed on peripheral blood. The source is a woman aged 60-75 years with acute or convalescent COVID-19. The CDR3 nucleotides are TGTGCCAGCAGCGTAGACCCCGCGGCAGCGTATGGCTACACCTTC. Protein: CASSVDPAAAYGYTF.